The TCR beta chain described here comes from a study of beta chain features in type 1 diabetes. TCRB transcripts that were expressed got sequenced, as all of the isolated RNA had been reverse transcribed. The data were produced by immunoSEQ multiplex PCR, yet TCRdb's version contains in-frame clones alone and is incomplete. In the table there are 240,000 or so clones, around a quarter of which are singletons. The CDR3 loop spans 16 amino acids. Germline loops: CDR1 MDHEN, CDR2 SYDVKM. Germline trimming cut 5 bases from V and 5 bases from J; bases unmatched to any gene: 13. This clone was found a few times.

The sample consisted of central memory CD4+ T cells from blood. The receptor was derived from a man aged 25 to 40 in good health. The J gene is TRBJ2-3, the V gene TRBV28; 7 bases are a match to TRBD2. CDR3 sequence: CASSPQRDGAGDTQYF. As DNA, the CDR3 is TGTGCCAGCAGTCCTCAGCGGGACGGCGCAGGAGATACGCAGTATTTT.